Presented here are 10 T cell receptor beta chains from one specimen sequenced in a study of beta chain features in type 1 diabetes. No antigens are known for them. Study results and limitations: Shortening that was moderate but significant affected the TCRB CDR3s of Type 1 diabetes patients in all four CD4+ subsets.

The investigators reverse transcribed all of the isolated RNA, so they sequenced expressed TCRB transcripts. Using immunoSEQ multiplex PCR, the repertoire was profiled, and TCRdb retains in-frame clones only, with some absent. The sample records about 170,000 clones, approximately 8% being singletons. Material for sequencing was central memory CD4+ T cells from blood. These receptors came from a man aged 18 to 35 with type 1 diabetes.

This clone was found a few times. The chain uses TRBV9 and TRBJ2-1; 11 nucleotides align to TRBD2. Germline V lookup: CDR1 SGDLS, CDR2 YYNGEE. J was trimmed by 0 bases and V by 2 bases; bases with no gene match: 10. The CDR3 extends over 19 amino acids. The CDR3 protein is CASSVAPSGGRSSYNEQFF. The DNA for the CDR3 is TGTGCCAGCAGCGTGGCCCCTAGCGGGGGGCGTAGCTCCTACAATGAGCAGTTCTTC.

In its sample, this clone was seen a few times. The rearrangement links TRBV7-2 to TRBJ1-2, with 9 nucleotides matching TRBD1. V gave up 1 base and J gave up 0 bases; unmatched junction bases: 0. This CDR3 has 15 amino acids. Germline CDR1 is SGHTA and CDR2 is FQGNSA. The CDR3 region is CASSLGQGANYGYTF. CDR3 nucleotides: TGTGCCAGCAGCTTAGGACAGGGGGCTAACTATGGCTACACCTTC.

This clone was observed at least ten times. CDR3 bases: TGTGCCAGTGCACTAGCGGGAGTGACCGGGGAGCTGTTTTTT. Translation: CASALAGVTGELFF. The chain carries TRBV19 and TRBJ2-2; 11 bases map to TRBD2. Per germline, CDR1 LNHDA and CDR2 SQIVND (reference sequence). With 8 bases clipped from V and 5 bases from J, the junction kept 4 bases outside the gene matches. The CDR3 totals 14 residues.

This clone was counted only a few times. The chain joins TRBV5-6 to TRBJ2-7, with D hard to call. CDR3 length: 15 residues. CDR1 is SGHDT and CDR2 is YYEEEE in the germline V gene. V was clipped by 2 bases and J by 7 bases, with 19 bases between them. The chain's CDR3 is CASSFSLRPLKEQYF. CDR3 in DNA: TGTGCCAGCAGCTTTAGTCTCCGCCCGCTTAAGGAGCAGTACTTC. Full variable domain (missing parts from reference TRBV5-6 and TRBJ2-7): DAGVTQSPTHLIKTRGQQVTLRCSPKSGHDTVSWYQQALGQGPQFIFQYYEEEERQRGNFPDRFSGHQFPNYSSELNVNALLLGDSALYLCASSFSLRPLKEQYFGPGTRLTVT.

This clone came up a few times. The chain joins TRBV9 to TRBJ2-3; TRBD2 aligns across 10 bases. This CDR3 is built from 16 residues. V lost 4 bases to trimming and J lost 0 bases; unmatched junction nucleotides: 5. Germline CDR1 and CDR2: SGDLS and YYNGEE. The CDR3 DNA reads TGTGCCAGCAGCCTTAGCGGGGGGACTAGCACAGATACGCAGTATTTT. Residues: CASSLSGGTSTDTQYF.

This clone has more than one count but fewer than ten. The rearrangement uses TRBV28 and TRBJ2-5; possibly TRBD2 for D (6 bases). Germline CDR1 is MDHEN and CDR2 is SYDVKM. This CDR3 spans 12 amino acids. V dropped 6 bases and J dropped 7 bases, with 12 bases sitting between them. The CDR3 spells CASRPAGGTQYF. The CDR3 nucleotides are TGTGCCAGCAGGCCCGCCGGGGGGACCCAGTACTTC.

This clone appeared a few times. CDR3 sequence: CASGDSYEQYF. The DNA for the CDR3 is TGTGCCAGTGGAGATTCCTACGAGCAGTACTTC. This sequence joins TRBV27 and TRBJ2-7; D not certain. V shed 9 bases and J shed 1 base, with 7 bases lying between them. The CDR3 runs 11 residues. CDR1 and CDR2 (germline): MNHEY, SMNVEV (reference sequence).

This clone was observed a few times. The rearrangement uses TRBV9 and TRBJ2-2; 9 positions match TRBD2. Per germline, CDR1 SGDLS and CDR2 YYNGEE. Trimming took 2 bases from V and 2 from J; bases not matched to a gene: 10. The CDR3 covers 18 residues. The CDR3 loop reads CASSVTSGTSSNTGELFF. The CDR3, as DNA: TGTGCCAGCAGCGTGACCTCCGGGACTAGCAGTAACACCGGGGAGCTGTTTTTT.

The sample holds one count of this clone. The J gene is TRBJ1-3, the V gene TRBV9; no clear D gene. The CDR3 length is 15 residues. The V end lost 3 bases, the J end lost 1 base, and 11 bases lay between the germline ends. Germline-derived CDR1 and CDR2 are SGDLS and YYNGEE. The CDR3 here is CASSGPTGSGNTIYF. The DNA for the CDR3 is TGTGCCAGCAGCGGACCGACGGGGTCTGGAAACACCATATATTTT.

This clone was seen a few times. Compared with germline, one end of the junction differs, possibly owing to a read error. V gene TRBV5-4 combines with J gene TRBJ1-4; a possible D gene is TRBD1 (6 bases). Germline V gene sequence: CDR1 SGHNT, CDR2 YYREEE (reference sequence). The CDR3 runs to 15 residues. The CDR3 reads CASSQDRTTNEKLFF. In DNA, the CDR3 is TGCGCCAGCAGCCAAGACAGGACAACTAATGAAAAACTGTTTTTT.